This TCR beta chain came from a study of CD8 T cells in Susac syndrome. Germline V lookup: CDR1 SGDLS, CDR2 YYNGEE. Trimming left V 4 bases short and J 3 bases short, with 13 bases between. This CDR3 region has 14 residues. After extraction with the RNeasy kit, roughly 0.45 to 1 ug of the RNA was reverse transcribed using random hexamers. Amplification of TCR beta CDR3 across 54 Vbeta and 13 Jbeta was performed with immunoSEQ multiplex PCR. TCRdb itself ran the immunoSEQ multiplex PCR reads through MiXCR, one entry per CDR3 protein. Here the sample spans hundreds of thousands of distinct CDR3 sequences, 95% being singletons.

Sample: CD4+ T cells from PBMCs. This sequence was found in a human donor with multiple sclerosis. The V call is TRBV9, the J call TRBJ1-1, with D hard to call. CDR3 residues: CASSPSGRDTEAFF. The CDR3, as DNA: TGTGCCAGCAGCCCCTCGGGCCGGGACACTGAAGCTTTCTTT.